These T cell receptor beta chains were read from a single sample in a study of monozygotic twins with inflammatory bowel disease. After re-calling the 5' RACE reads, TCRdb lists one entry per CDR3 protein, DNA absent. The table lists 110,000 to 150,000 distinct CDR3 sequences. Sequencing was carried out using blood. Receptors originate from a human donor with ulcerative colitis or Crohn's disease, or a healthy co-twin of an affected twin (not recorded which). CDR3s include the opening cysteine and the closing phenylalanine or tryptophan.

TRBJ2-2 | TRBV6-1 | CASSVSPGPGELFF
TRBJ2-5 | TRBV20-1 | CSAGVGRKEETQYF
TRBJ2-1 | TRBV20-1 | CSARAEAGLYNEQFF
TRBJ1-3 | TRBV15 | CATSRDRGAGNTIYF
TRBJ1-4 | TRBV5-1 | CASSLRGDEKLFF
TRBJ1-5 | TRBV6-6 | CASSYRGRNQPQHF
TRBJ2-1 | TRBV11-2 | CASSWEGDIYNEQFF
TRBJ2-7 | TRBV20-1 | CSAPDGRGYEQYF
TRBJ2-1 | TRBV3-1 | CASRGQIANEQFF
TRBJ2-3 | TRBV5-1 | CASSQRAEADTQYF
TRBJ2-2 | TRBV12-3/TRBV12-4 | CASSLKTSGDNTGELFF
TRBJ2-5 | TRBV5-1 | CASSSRSEETQYF
TRBJ2-2 | TRBV5-1 | CASSRTGNTGELFF
TRBJ2-3 | TRBV7-2 | CASSLLGQGAPDTQYF
TRBJ1-5 | TRBV27 | CASSLSGPNMDNQPQHF
TRBJ2-1 | TRBV19 | CASSKNTDNEQFF
TRBJ2-3 | TRBV7-2 | CAGSLWTGTGGTDTQYF
TRBJ2-3 | TRBV7-9 | CASSHQAGGKADTQYF
TRBJ2-2 | TRBV30 | CAWSLGRSGSGELFF
TRBJ1-4 | TRBV30 | CAYRGANEKLFF
TRBJ2-1 | TRBV28 | CASSPRKRGLFSDEQFF
TRBJ2-1 | TRBV27 | CASSFRLAGGDLLSYNEQFF
TRBJ2-1 | TRBV20-1 | CSARDQQALTSYNEQFF
TRBJ1-1 | TRBV5-1 | CASSHTLQTDGAFF
TRBJ2-1 | TRBV5-6 | CASSSGRLAGFYNEQFF
TRBJ2-3 | TRBV5-4 | CASSSPPLIAGGTDTQYF
TRBJ1-1 | TRBV10-3 | CAISESGARLNTEAFF
TRBJ2-7 | TRBV20-1 | CSAKRISYEQYF
TRBJ2-1 | TRBV2 | CASSESSVGQFF
TRBJ1-3 | TRBV7-2 | CASSVTGRNTIYF
TRBJ2-3 | TRBV20-1 | CSAPVLAGASDTQYF
TRBJ1-2 | TRBV29-1 | CSVEDVTPRPYGYTF
TRBJ1-2 | TRBV20-1 | CSAPDTRYGYTF
TRBJ2-1 | TRBV24-1 | CATSDSSGGLYNEQFF
TRBJ2-3 | TRBV27 | CASSFTGGADTQYF
TRBJ1-5 | TRBV5-1 | CASSLGTFDQPQHF
TRBJ1-2 | TRBV7-2 | CASSLEPDSYYGYTF
TRBJ2-2 | TRBV6-2/TRBV6-3 | CASKGSSGRAWTGELFF
TRBJ2-3 | TRBV20-1 | CSARVGGTDTQYF
TRBJ2-7 | TRBV27 | CASKLQGKGGEQYF
TRBJ1-1 | TRBV20-1 | CSAKSGTTNTEAFF
TRBJ1-3 | TRBV12-3/TRBV12-4 | CASRTTGGNSGNTIYF
TRBJ1-3 | TRBV7-2 | CASSLEYDSRSGNTIYF
TRBJ2-3 | TRBV15 | CATSPGTYVLDTQYF
TRBJ2-7 | TRBV5-1 | CASSERGTDGWGEQYF
TRBJ2-3 | TRBV5-5 | CASSFPIRQTDTQYF
TRBJ2-6 | TRBV5-1 | CASSLAGIPSGANVLTF
TRBJ2-2 | TRBV2 | CASSDVLAGAQNTGELFF